This T cell receptor beta chain was retrieved from a study of CD8 T cells in ankylosing spondylitis. Making use of molecular barcodes, quantitative 5'-RACE generated TCR beta libraries. TCRdb recomputed calls from the 5' RACE reads with MiXCR, one row per CDR3 protein. In the table there are about 800,000 distinct CDR3 sequences, 12% of which are singletons. Looked up from germline, CDR1 is LGHNA and CDR2 is YSLEER. Trimming stripped 0 bases from V and 12 bases from J, with 15 bases between. This CDR3 contains 14 residues. In its sample, this clonotype was seen a few times. The antigen is unknown. Study-wide results and limits: There was reportedly significant enrichment of clones that were disease-linked in matched ankylosing spondylitis synovial fluid. Characteristic, it appeared, of ankylosing spondylitis blood was a TCR beta motif of eight highly homologous variants. Disease-linked clones bore a CD8+ phenotype and were relatively rare in peripheral blood.

The chain links TRBV4-3 to TRBJ2-1, with D possibly TRBD2 on 6 matching bases. Material: blood, either unsorted or a sorted T cell fraction (not recorded which). The sequence was collected from a male donor with ankylosing spondylitis. CDR3 amino acids: CASSQDGRRGGQFF. The CDR3 bases are TGCGCCAGCAGCCAAGATGGGAGGCGGGGCGGGCAGTTCTTC.